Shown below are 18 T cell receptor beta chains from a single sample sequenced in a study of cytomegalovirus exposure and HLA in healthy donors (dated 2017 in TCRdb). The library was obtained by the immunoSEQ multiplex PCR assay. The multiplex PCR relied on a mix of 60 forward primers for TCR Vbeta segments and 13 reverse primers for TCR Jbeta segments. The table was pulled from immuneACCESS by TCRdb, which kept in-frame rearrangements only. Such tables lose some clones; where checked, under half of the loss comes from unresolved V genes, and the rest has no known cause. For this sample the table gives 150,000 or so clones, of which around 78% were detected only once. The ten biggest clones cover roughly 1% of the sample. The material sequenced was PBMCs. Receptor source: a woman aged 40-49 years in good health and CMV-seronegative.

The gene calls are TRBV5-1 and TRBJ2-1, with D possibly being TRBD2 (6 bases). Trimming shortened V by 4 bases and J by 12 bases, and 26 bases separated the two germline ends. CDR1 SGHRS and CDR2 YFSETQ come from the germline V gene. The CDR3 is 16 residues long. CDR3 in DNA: TGCGCCAGCAGCGGAACAGCCGGGACCGGGACTGTCGTGCAGTTCTTC. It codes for CASSGTAGTGTVVQFF. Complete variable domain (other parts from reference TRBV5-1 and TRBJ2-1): KAGVTQTPRYLIKTRGQQVTLSCSPISGHRSVSWYQQTPGQGLQFLFEYFSETQRNKGNFPGRFSGRQFSNSRSEMNVSTLELGDSALYLCASSGTAGTGTVVQFFGPGTRLTVL.

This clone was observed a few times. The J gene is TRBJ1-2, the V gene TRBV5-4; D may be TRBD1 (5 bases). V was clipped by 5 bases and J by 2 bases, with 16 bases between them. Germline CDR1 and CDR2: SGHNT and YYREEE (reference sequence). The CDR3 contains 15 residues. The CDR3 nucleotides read TGTGCCAGCAGATTCACCGGGACTGACAACTATGGCTACACCTTC. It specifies CASRFTGTDNYGYTF.

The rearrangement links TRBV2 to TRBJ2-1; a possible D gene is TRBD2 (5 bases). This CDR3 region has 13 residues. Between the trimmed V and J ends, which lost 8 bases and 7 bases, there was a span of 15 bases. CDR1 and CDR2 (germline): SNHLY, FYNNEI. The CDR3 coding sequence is TGTGCCAGCGGACTGGAGTATGCGAATGAGCAGTTCTTC. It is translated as CASGLEYANEQFF.

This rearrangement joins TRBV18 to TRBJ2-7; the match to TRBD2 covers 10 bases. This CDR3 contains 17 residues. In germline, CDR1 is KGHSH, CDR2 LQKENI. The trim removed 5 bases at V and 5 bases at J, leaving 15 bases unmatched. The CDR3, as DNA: TGTGCCAGCTCAGGAGGGGCTAGCGGGAGTACGATTAACGAGCAGTACTTC. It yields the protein CASSGGASGSTINEQYF.

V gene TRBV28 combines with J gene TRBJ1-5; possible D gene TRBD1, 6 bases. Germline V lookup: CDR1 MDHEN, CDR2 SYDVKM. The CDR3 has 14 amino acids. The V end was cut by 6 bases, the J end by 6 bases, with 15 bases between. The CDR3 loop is CASSRQVGTQPQHF. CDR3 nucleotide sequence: TGTGCCAGCAGCAGACAGGTCGGCACTCAGCCCCAGCATTTT. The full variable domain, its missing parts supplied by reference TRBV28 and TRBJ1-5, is DVKVTQSSRYLVKRTGEKVFLECVQDMDHENMFWYRQDPGLGLRLIYFSYDVKMKEKGDIPEGYSVSREKKERFSLILESASTNQTSMYLCASSRQVGTQPQHFGDGTRLSIL.

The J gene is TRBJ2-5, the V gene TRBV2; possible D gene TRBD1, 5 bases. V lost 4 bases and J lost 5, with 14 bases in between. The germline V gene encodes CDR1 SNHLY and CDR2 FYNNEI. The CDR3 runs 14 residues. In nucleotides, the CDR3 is TGTGCCAGCAGTGGTCTGGCAGGGCGGGAGACCCAGTACTTC. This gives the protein CASSGLAGRETQYF.

The CDR3 DNA sequence: TGTGCCTGGTTGGCCATAGCGGGAGGAGAAGGGGAGCAGTTCTTC. Amino acid sequence: CAWLAIAGGEGEQFF. The chain combines TRBV30 with TRBJ2-1; the match to TRBD2 covers 10 bases. V trimming: 5 bases; J trimming: 10 bases; junction bases outside the gene matches: 14. This CDR3 contains 15 residues. Germline V lookup: CDR1 GTSNPN, CDR2 SVGIG (reference sequence).

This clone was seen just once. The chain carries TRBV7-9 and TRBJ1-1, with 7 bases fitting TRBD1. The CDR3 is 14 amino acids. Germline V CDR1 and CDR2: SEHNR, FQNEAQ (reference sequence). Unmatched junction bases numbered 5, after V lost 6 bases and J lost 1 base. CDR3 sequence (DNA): TGTGCCAGCAGGAAGGGACAGCCGAACACTGAAGCTTTCTTT. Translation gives CASRKGQPNTEAFF. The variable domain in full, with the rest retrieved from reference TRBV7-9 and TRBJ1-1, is DTGVSQNPRHKITKRGQNVTFRCDPISEHNRLYWYRQTLGQGPEFLTYFQNEAQLEKSRLLSDRFSAERPKGSFSTLEIQRTEQGDSAMYLCASRKGQPNTEAFFGQGTRLTVV.

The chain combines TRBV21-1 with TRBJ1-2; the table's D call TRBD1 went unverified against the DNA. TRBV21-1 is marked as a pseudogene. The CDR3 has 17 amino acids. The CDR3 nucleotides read TGTGCCAGCAGCAAAGCTTCCGGGACAGGGGGCGCCTATGGCTACACCTTC. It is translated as CASSKASGTGGAYGYTF.

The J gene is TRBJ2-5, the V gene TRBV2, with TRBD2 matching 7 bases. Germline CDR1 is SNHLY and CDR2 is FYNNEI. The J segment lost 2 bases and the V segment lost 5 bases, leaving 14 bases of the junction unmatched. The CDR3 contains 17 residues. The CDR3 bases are TGTGCCAGCAGTCCTGGGGCGGGGAGGGGCGGACAAGAGACCCAGTACTTC. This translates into CASSPGAGRGGQETQYF. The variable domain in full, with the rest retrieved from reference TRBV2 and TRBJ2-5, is EPEVTQTPSHQVTQMGQEVILRCVPISNHLYFYWYRQILGQKVEFLVSFYNNEISEKSEIFDDQFSVERPDGSNFTLKIRSTKLEDSAMYFCASSPGAGRGGQETQYFGPGTRLLVL.

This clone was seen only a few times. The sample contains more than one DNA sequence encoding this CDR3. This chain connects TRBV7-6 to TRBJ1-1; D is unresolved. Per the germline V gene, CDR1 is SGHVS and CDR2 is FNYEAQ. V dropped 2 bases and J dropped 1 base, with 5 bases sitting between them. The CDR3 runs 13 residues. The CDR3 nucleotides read TGTGCCAGCAGCTTACAGGAGAACACTGAAGCTTTCTTT. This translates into CASSLQENTEAFF.

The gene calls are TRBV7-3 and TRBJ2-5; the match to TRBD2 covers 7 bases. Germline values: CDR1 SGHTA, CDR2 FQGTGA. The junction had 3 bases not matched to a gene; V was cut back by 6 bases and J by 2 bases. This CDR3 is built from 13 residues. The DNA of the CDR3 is TGTGCCAGCAGTCGCGGGGGACAAGAGACCCAGTACTTC. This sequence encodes CASSRGGQETQYF.

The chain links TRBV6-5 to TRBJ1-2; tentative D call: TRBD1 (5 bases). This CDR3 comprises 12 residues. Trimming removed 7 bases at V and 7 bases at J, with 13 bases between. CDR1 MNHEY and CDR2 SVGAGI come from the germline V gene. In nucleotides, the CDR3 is TGTGCCAGCAACCCGCCGCAGGGTGGCTACACCTTC. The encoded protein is CASNPPQGGYTF.

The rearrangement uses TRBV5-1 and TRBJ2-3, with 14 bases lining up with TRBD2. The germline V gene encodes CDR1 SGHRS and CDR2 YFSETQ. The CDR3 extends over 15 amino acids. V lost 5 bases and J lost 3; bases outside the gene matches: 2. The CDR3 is CASRRLAGGTDTQYF. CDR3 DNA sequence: TGCGCCAGCAGGCGACTAGCGGGAGGGACAGATACGCAGTATTTT.

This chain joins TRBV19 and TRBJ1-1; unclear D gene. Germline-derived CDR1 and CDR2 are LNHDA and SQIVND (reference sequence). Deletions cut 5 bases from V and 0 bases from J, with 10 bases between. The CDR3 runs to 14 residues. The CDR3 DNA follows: TGTGCCAGTAGTCCTAGATTGGTGAACACTGAAGCTTTCTTT. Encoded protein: CASSPRLVNTEAFF.

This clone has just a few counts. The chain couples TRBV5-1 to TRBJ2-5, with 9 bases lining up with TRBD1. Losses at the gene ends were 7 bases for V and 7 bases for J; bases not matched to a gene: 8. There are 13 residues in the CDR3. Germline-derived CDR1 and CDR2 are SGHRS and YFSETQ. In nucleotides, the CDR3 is TGCGCCAGCCGGCAGGGACAGGGAGGGACCCAGTACTTC. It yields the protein CASRQGQGGTQYF.

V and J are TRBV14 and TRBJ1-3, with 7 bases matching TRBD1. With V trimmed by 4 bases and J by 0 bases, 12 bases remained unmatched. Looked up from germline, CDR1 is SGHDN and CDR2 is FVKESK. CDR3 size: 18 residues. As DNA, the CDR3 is TGTGCCAGCAGCCCTAGGACAGGTCCACGAAGCTCTGGAAACACCATATATTTT. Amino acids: CASSPRTGPRSSGNTIYF.

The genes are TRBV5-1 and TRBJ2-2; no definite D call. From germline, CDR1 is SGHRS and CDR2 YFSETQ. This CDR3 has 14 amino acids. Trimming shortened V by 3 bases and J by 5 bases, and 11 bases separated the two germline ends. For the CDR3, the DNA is TGCGCCAGCAGCTCCCGTCTCTATACCGGGGAGCTGTTTTTT. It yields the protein CASSSRLYTGELFF. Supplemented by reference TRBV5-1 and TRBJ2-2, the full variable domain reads KAGVTQTPRYLIKTRGQQVTLSCSPISGHRSVSWYQQTPGQGLQFLFEYFSETQRNKGNFPGRFSGRQFSNSRSEMNVSTLELGDSALYLCASSSRLYTGELFFGEGSRLTVL.